The 26 T cell receptor beta chains presented below share a single source sample, sequenced in a study of blood T cell repertoires in COVID-19. TCRdb keeps only in-frame clones here, not all; method: immunoSEQ multiplex PCR. The sample holds about 480,000 clones, about 91% seen once. Source material: peripheral blood. The receptors here all came from a woman aged 45-65 years with COVID-19, enrolled during active disease.

The rearrangement uses TRBV10-2 and TRBJ2-1, with D tentatively TRBD2 (6 bases). Trimming took 8 bases from V and 0 from J, leaving 8 bases between them. The CDR3 runs to 13 residues. Germline V gene sequence: CDR1 WSHSY, CDR2 SAAADI. CDR3 bases: TGCGCCAGCGCGGGAAGCTCCTACAATGAGCAGTTCTTC. Protein product: CASAGSSYNEQFF.

V and J are TRBV4-1 and TRBJ1-1; D is undetermined. V gave up 0 bases and J gave up 0 bases, with 14 bases separating them. The length of the CDR3 is 17 residues. Germline CDR1 reads MGHRA; CDR2 reads YSYEKL. The CDR3 DNA is TGCGCCAGCAGCCAAGATTGGGCAGCATACATGAACACTGAAGCTTTCTTT. Encoded protein: CASSQDWAAYMNTEAFF.

The rearrangement joins TRBV5-1 to TRBJ2-3; TRBD1 aligns across 10 bases. With V trimmed by 3 bases and J by 5 bases, 3 bases remained unmatched. Germline-derived CDR1 and CDR2 are SGHRS and YFSETQ. The CDR3 runs to 14 residues. The CDR3, as DNA: TGCGCCAGCAGCTCGACAGGGGGCGAAGATACGCAGTATTTT. Translated, it gives CASSSTGGEDTQYF.

The chain has TRBV5-4 and TRBJ1-5; D is unclear. CDR3 length equals 15 residues. Per germline, CDR1 SGHNT and CDR2 YYREEE (reference sequence). The V and J ends lost 2 bases and 4 bases respectively, with 13 bases between them. CDR3 bases: TGTGCCAGCAGCTTCGGCGTGGGCAGAAATCAGCCCCAGCATTTT. It translates to CASSFGVGRNQPQHF.

The genes are TRBV30 and TRBJ2-1; 16 nucleotides match TRBD2. This CDR3 comprises 15 residues. Germline CDR1 GTSNPN, CDR2 SVGIG (reference sequence). The junction had 6 bases not matched to a gene; V was cut back by 4 bases and J by 9 bases. The CDR3 sequence: CAWTGLAGGDGEQFF. The CDR3 bases are TGTGCCTGGACGGGACTAGCGGGGGGGGACGGTGAGCAGTTCTTC.

V usage is TRBV2 and J usage is TRBJ2-3, with D possibly matching TRBD2 (6 bases). Trimming shortened V by 1 base and J by 4 bases, and 9 bases separated the two germline ends. Germline V gene sequence: CDR1 SNHLY, CDR2 FYNNEI. CDR3 length: 14 residues. The CDR3 sequence is CASSEERVADTQYF. The CDR3 coding sequence is TGTGCCAGCAGTGAAGAGCGGGTAGCAGATACGCAGTATTTT.

The chain employs TRBV6-6 and TRBJ1-4; D possibly corresponds to TRBD1 (6 bases). The V end lost 6 bases, the J end lost 3 bases, and 11 bases lay between the germline ends. This CDR3 spans 14 amino acids. Germline-derived CDR1 and CDR2 are MNHNY and SVGAGI (reference sequence). The CDR3 DNA reads as TGTGCCAGCAGGAAACAGGGTCCTAATGAAAAACTGTTTTTT. It translates to CASRKQGPNEKLFF.

This clone was seen a few times. The chain has TRBV5-4 and TRBJ1-5, with D unclear. CDR3 size: 15 residues. Trimming removed 4 bases at V and 5 bases at J, with 16 bases between. Germline CDR1 SGHNT, CDR2 YYREEE (reference sequence). The CDR3 DNA follows: TGTGCCAGCAGCCTTGGGCCCGGAACTGATCAGCCCCAGCATTTT. Protein product: CASSLGPGTDQPQHF.

The J gene is TRBJ1-2, the V gene TRBV30; no clear D gene. There are 11 residues in the CDR3. In germline, CDR1 is GTSNPN, CDR2 SVGIG (reference sequence). V was shortened by 8 bases and J by 4 bases, with 11 bases between the two germline ends. The CDR3 DNA sequence: TGTGCCGCCCACGAGGGCTATGGCTACACCTTC. The encoded protein is CAAHEGYGYTF.

The genes are TRBV4-2 and TRBJ1-4; TRBD1 matches 10 bases. Looked up from germline, CDR1 is LGHNA and CDR2 is YNFKEQ. CDR3 length equals 17 residues. With 1 base clipped from V and 5 bases from J, the junction kept 7 bases outside the gene matches. The CDR3 here is CASSQAGTGQGNEKLFF. The CDR3 DNA is TGTGCCAGCAGCCAAGCGGGGACGGGACAGGGGAATGAAAAACTGTTTTTT.

The rearrangement joins TRBV6-5 to TRBJ2-6, with D perhaps matching TRBD2 (6 bases). This CDR3 region has 14 residues. V gave up 6 bases and J gave up 19 bases, with 25 bases separating them. Germline CDR1 MNHEY, CDR2 SVGAGI. This CDR3 is CASSQDPSGTRATF. CDR3 DNA sequence: TGTGCCAGCAGCCAAGACCCCTCAGGGACTCGGGCTACTTTC.

This clone was seen only a few times. V is TRBV14 and J is TRBJ1-5; D is perhaps TRBD1 (5 bases). The CDR3 has 13 residues. The V gene lost 1 base and the J gene lost 6 bases, with 7 bases spanning the gap. Looked up from germline, CDR1 is SGHDN and CDR2 is FVKESK. The CDR3 coding sequence is TGTGCCAGCAGCCAAGGAAGGGGTCAGCCCCAGCATTTT. Encoded protein: CASSQGRGQPQHF.

This sequence joins TRBV28 and TRBJ1-1; no clear D gene. The germline gives CDR1 MDHEN, CDR2 SYDVKM. Between the trimmed V and J ends, which lost 7 bases and 1 base, there was a span of 13 bases. The CDR3 runs 14 residues. The CDR3 is CASITRLGNTEAFF. The CDR3 coding sequence is TGTGCCAGCATCACCCGACTTGGGAACACTGAAGCTTTCTTT.

A word on this clone: Germline and junction disagree at one end, which may indicate a read error. The chain carries TRBV6-5 and TRBJ1-1; D perhaps matches TRBD1 (5 bases). There are 13 residues in the CDR3. Looked up from germline, CDR1 is MNHEY and CDR2 is SVGAGI. This chain's CDR3 is CASTLNRGDHPVF. The CDR3 nucleotides are TGTGCCAGCACCCTAAACCGGGGGGACCACCCGGTCTTT.

The CDR3 nucleotides are TGTGCCAGCAGCGTAGGGGACAGGAGCGTGGGCTCTTATGGCTACACCTTC. This encodes CASSVGDRSVGSYGYTF. This chain links TRBV9 with TRBJ1-2; 8 bases fit TRBD1. Germline-derived CDR1 and CDR2 are SGDLS and YYNGEE. V dropped 0 bases and J dropped 5; count of bases not matched to a gene: 12. The CDR3 totals 17 residues.

J is TRBJ1-6 and V is TRBV5-1; 9 bases match TRBD1. The CDR3 runs to 15 residues. Looked up from germline, CDR1 is SGHRS and CDR2 is YFSETQ. V was clipped by 3 bases and J by 8 bases; unmatched bases: 6. CDR3 sequence: CASSSGTGPDSPLHF. The CDR3 nucleotides are TGCGCCAGCAGCTCAGGGACAGGGCCTGATTCACCCCTCCACTTT.

This rearrangement joins TRBV11-2 to TRBJ2-7; possible D gene TRBD2, 6 bases. The CDR3 is made up of 14 amino acids. Trimming removed 4 bases at V and 4 bases at J, with 14 bases between. Germline loops: CDR1 SGHAT, CDR2 FQNNGV. CDR3 nucleotide sequence: TGTGCCAGCAGCTCGGGACTGCCACCGTACGAGCAGTACTTC. Its protein product is CASSSGLPPYEQYF.

The chain couples TRBV7-8 to TRBJ1-1; the D is unclear. This CDR3 has 14 amino acids. The V end was cut by 2 bases, the J end by 4 bases, with 11 bases between. CDR1 is SGHVS, CDR2 FQNEAQ, per germline. The CDR3 protein is CASSLMGGSTEAFF. The CDR3 bases are TGTGCCAGCAGCTTAATGGGAGGGAGCACTGAAGCTTTCTTT.

In this sample, this clone turned up once. The gene calls are TRBV6-1 and TRBJ1-2; D gene uncertain. CDR3 length: 13 residues. Trimming left V 2 bases short and J 6 bases short, with 10 bases between. The germline V gene has CDR1 MNHNS and CDR2 SASEGT. The CDR3 is CASSERPFDGYTF. CDR3 coding DNA: TGTGCCAGCAGTGAACGTCCCTTCGATGGCTACACCTTC.

There are a few counts of this clone. The chain recombines TRBV7-9 with TRBJ1-2; TRBD1 matches 7 bases. Germline CDR1 and CDR2: SEHNR and FQNEAQ (reference sequence). The CDR3 is made up of 15 amino acids. Trimming cost V 5 bases and J 4 bases; bases outside gene matches: 10. The CDR3 nucleotides read TGTGCCAGCAGCCCCGATTACAGGGGTACCTATGGCTACACCTTC. Translating it yields CASSPDYRGTYGYTF.

The rearrangement uses TRBV5-5 and TRBJ2-6, with 7 bases identical to TRBD1. Germline loops: CDR1 SGHKS, CDR2 YYEKEE (reference sequence). This CDR3 has 18 residues. V shed 0 bases, J shed 0 bases, and the junction held 6 bases outside the gene matches. CDR3 loop: CASSLGQGVVSGANVLTF. The CDR3 DNA follows: TGTGCCAGCAGCTTGGGGCAGGGGGTCGTCTCTGGGGCCAACGTCCTGACTTTC.

This clone has a single count. This rearrangement joins TRBV6-6 to TRBJ1-5; 7 bases map to TRBD1. This CDR3 is 15 amino acids long. V was clipped by 0 bases and J by 6 bases; unmatched bases: 5. Germline V gives CDR1 MNHNY, CDR2 SVGAGI (reference sequence). CDR3 in amino acids: CASSYSTGIVQPQHF. DNA for the CDR3: TGTGCCAGCAGTTACTCGACAGGGATTGTTCAGCCCCAGCATTTT.

This chain uses TRBV4-2 with TRBJ1-2, with no clear D. CDR3 size: 15 residues. V lost 0 bases and J 9 bases, leaving 17 bases between the germline ends. Germline CDR1 is LGHNA and CDR2 is YNFKEQ. The CDR3 reads CASSQDHSARGSYTF. CDR3 sequence (DNA): TGTGCCAGCAGCCAAGATCACTCGGCTCGGGGTAGCTACACCTTC.

The gene calls are TRBV5-5 and TRBJ1-2; TRBD1 might be the D (6 bases). The CDR3 is 15 amino acids. Per germline, CDR1 SGHKS and CDR2 YYEKEE (reference sequence). The ends were cut back, 3 bases at V and 6 bases at J, with 18 bases in the middle. CDR3: CASSYRATSLDGYTF. DNA for the CDR3: TGTGCCAGCAGCTACAGGGCCACCTCGCTTGATGGCTACACCTTC.

Of note for this clone: This sample includes further DNA sequences coding for the same CDR3. The chain recombines TRBV30 with TRBJ1-1, with D possibly matching TRBD1 (6 bases). The CDR3 has 14 residues. V shed 2 bases and J shed 5 bases, with 15 bases lying between them. The V gene's germline CDR1 is GTSNPN and CDR2 SVGIG (reference sequence). The CDR3 bases are TGTGCCTGGAGTACCGGGAGGGGGGGAACTGAAGCTTTCTTT. It specifies CAWSTGRGGTEAFF.

The chain joins TRBV7-3 to TRBJ2-7, with 9 bases aligning to TRBD1. CDR1 is SGHTA and CDR2 is FQGTGA in the germline V gene. The CDR3 length is 16 residues. The J segment lost 5 bases and the V segment lost 5 bases, leaving 13 bases of the junction unmatched. The CDR3 sequence is CASSQTPGTGSDEQYF. DNA of the CDR3: TGTGCCAGCAGCCAGACTCCCGGGACAGGGAGCGACGAGCAGTACTTC.